Reported below is one T cell receptor (beta chain). The data stem from a study of CDR3 diversity in severe acne. TCRdb re-called the PCR reads with MiXCR, one entry per CDR3 protein. The table records about 86,000 distinct CDR3 sequences, under 65% of them present only once. V lost 10 bases, J lost 2 bases, and 18 bases lay in between. The CDR3 is made up of 15 amino acids. Germline CDR1 reads ENHRY; CDR2 reads SYGVKD. The chain links TRBV10-3 to TRBJ1-5, with D possibly TRBD1 on 5 matching bases. Sequencing was carried out using blood. This TCR came from a male donor in good health, without acne. CDR3 sequence reads: CATRMSREGNQPQHF. CDR3 DNA sequence: TGTGCCACCAGAATGAGCAGGGAAGGCAATCAGCCCCAGCATTTT.